A single sample is the source of the 18 T cell receptor beta chains below, sequenced in a study of beta chain features in type 1 diabetes. Study results and caveats: Across all four CD4+ subsets, people with type 1 diabetes showed modestly shorter TCRB CDR3s.

Sequenced material consisted of expressed TCRB transcripts (all of the isolated RNA was reverse transcribed). TCRdb's copy holds only in-frame clones and misses some; the assay was immunoSEQ multiplex PCR. Of around 240,000 clones listed, 16% are singletons. Antigens of these TCRs are unknown. Sequenced: naive CD4+ T cells from blood. The receptors here all came from a man aged 25 to 45 with type 1 diabetes.

The V gene is TRBV29-1, the J gene TRBJ1-2; D ambiguous. With 0 bases removed from V and 2 bases from J, the gap between germline ends came to 19 bases. Per the germline V gene, CDR1 is SQVTM and CDR2 is ANQGSEA. The CDR3 runs 17 residues. The CDR3 nucleotides are TGCAGCGTTGAAGATCTAGGAGGTCCCCAGAAAAACTATGGCTACACCTTC. Amino acids: CSVEDLGGPQKNYGYTF.

The chain couples TRBV2 to TRBJ1-4; 7 bases are a match to TRBD1. V shed 8 bases, J shed 8 bases, and the junction held 5 bases outside the gene matches. Germline V gene sequence: CDR1 SNHLY, CDR2 FYNNEI. The CDR3 spans 12 residues. The CDR3 DNA reads TGTGCCAGCCGCAGGGGGGAAGAAAAACTGTTTTTT. Protein sequence: CASRRGEEKLFF.

V and J are TRBV18 and TRBJ2-1; 7 nucleotides match TRBD1. The CDR3 loop spans 15 amino acids. Per germline, CDR1 KGHSH and CDR2 LQKENI. J gave up 4 bases and V 2 bases, and 5 bases lay outside the gene matches. This CDR3 is CASSPRAGGYNEQFF. In DNA, the CDR3 is TGTGCCAGCTCACCAAGAGCAGGGGGTTACAATGAGCAGTTCTTC.

Only a few counts were recorded for this clone. This chain links TRBV28 with TRBJ2-1; 8 nucleotides line up with TRBD2. V shed 4 bases, J shed 0 bases, and the junction held 5 bases outside the gene matches. The CDR3 has 16 residues. Germline CDR1 and CDR2: MDHEN and SYDVKM. The CDR3 loop is CASSSPSGSSYNEQFF. In DNA, the CDR3 is TGTGCCAGCAGTTCCCCAAGCGGGAGCTCCTACAATGAGCAGTTCTTC.

This clone was detected only a few times. The DNA for the CDR3 is TGTGCCAGCAGCTTAGAGGTTATGGTGAGAGAGACCCAGTACTTC. The encoded protein is CASSLEVMVRETQYF. The chain combines TRBV7-2 with TRBJ2-5; unclear D gene. V dropped 1 base and J dropped 4 bases, with 13 bases sitting between them. CDR1 and CDR2 (germline): SGHTA, FQGNSA. The CDR3 has 15 amino acids.

This clone occurred a few times. The chain links TRBV28 to TRBJ2-4; 8 bases are a match to TRBD1. There are 16 residues in the CDR3. Germline-derived CDR1 and CDR2 are MDHEN and SYDVKM. V was clipped by 6 bases and J by 2 bases; unmatched bases: 9. CDR3 nucleotide sequence: TGTGCCAGCAGCGTTGGGCAGGGGGCATCCAAAAACATTCAGTACTTC. Its protein product is CASSVGQGASKNIQYF.

The chain uses TRBV25-1 and TRBJ2-5, with D hard to call. Trimming shortened V by 0 bases and J by 0 bases, and 11 bases separated the two germline ends. Germline assignment: CDR1 MGHDK and CDR2 SYGVNS. The CDR3 loop spans 16 amino acids. The CDR3 protein is CASSEYPPRYQETQYF. The CDR3, as DNA: TGTGCCAGCAGTGAATACCCCCCTCGGTACCAAGAGACCCAGTACTTC.

This clone has just a few counts. This chain connects TRBV28 to TRBJ2-2; unclear D gene. Per the germline V gene, CDR1 is MDHEN and CDR2 is SYDVKM. This CDR3 is built from 15 residues. Deletions cut 6 bases from V and 0 bases from J, with 11 bases between. The CDR3 reads CASSPEAANTGELFF. The CDR3 nucleotides are TGTGCCAGCAGCCCAGAGGCTGCGAACACCGGGGAGCTGTTTTTT.

This clone was picked up a small number of times. The V call is TRBV25-1, the J call TRBJ1-1, with no clear D. CDR1 is MGHDK, CDR2 SYGVNS, per germline. V was clipped by 6 bases and J by 5 bases, with 7 bases between them. The CDR3 extends over 11 amino acids. The CDR3 reads CASRRETEAFF. The CDR3, as DNA: TGTGCCAGCAGAAGGGAGACTGAAGCTTTCTTT.

This rearrangement joins TRBV5-4 to TRBJ2-1; 7 bases line up with TRBD2. V shed 1 base and J 4 bases; nucleotides not matched to a gene: 5. This CDR3 is 15 amino acids long. In germline, CDR1 is SGHNT, CDR2 YYREEE (reference sequence). CDR3 sequence (DNA): TGTGCCAGCAGCTTGTCAACTAGCGAGTACAATGAGCAGTTCTTC. Its protein is CASSLSTSEYNEQFF.

This clone was picked up a small number of times. The gene calls are TRBV4-3 and TRBJ2-7, with 9 bases aligning to TRBD2. CDR3 length: 15 amino acids. With 3 bases clipped from V and 0 bases from J, the junction kept 3 bases outside the gene matches. Germline V gives CDR1 LGHNA, CDR2 YSLEER. The CDR3 here is CASSQREGPSYEQYF. CDR3 DNA: TGCGCCAGCAGCCAGCGGGAGGGACCCTCCTACGAGCAGTACTTC.

The V and J genes are TRBV5-6 and TRBJ2-2; D remains unclear. Germline V gives CDR1 SGHDT, CDR2 YYEEEE. The CDR3 is 13 residues long. The V gene lost 4 bases and the J gene lost 7 bases, with 11 bases spanning the gap. Written as DNA, the CDR3 is TGTGCCAGCAGCCCTAGGGCGCGCGGGGAGCTGTTTTTT. Encoded protein: CASSPRARGELFF.

This clone turned up a few times. V usage is TRBV28 and J usage is TRBJ2-7; weak D call: TRBD1 (6 bases). The CDR3 has 12 amino acids. Germline V gene sequence: CDR1 MDHEN, CDR2 SYDVKM. Trimming took off 6 bases at V and 5 bases at J, with 11 bases between the two ends. The chain's CDR3 is CASSQYRDEQYF. The CDR3 DNA reads as TGTGCCAGCAGCCAGTACAGGGACGAGCAGTACTTC.

The chain recombines TRBV29-1 with TRBJ2-5; possibly TRBD2 for D (5 bases). The CDR3 is made up of 12 amino acids. Germline lookup yields CDR1 SQVTM and CDR2 ANQGSEA. The ends were cut back, 5 bases at V and 3 bases at J, with 10 bases in the middle. The CDR3, as DNA: TGCAGCGTTTTAAAGGGAGAAGAGACCCAGTACTTC. This codes for CSVLKGEETQYF.

This chain links TRBV5-4 with TRBJ2-3, with 9 bases matching TRBD1. The CDR3 runs to 16 residues. The germline V gene has CDR1 SGHNT and CDR2 YYREEE (reference sequence). J gave up 4 bases and V 3 bases, and 9 bases lay outside the gene matches. DNA for the CDR3: TGTGCCAGCAGCTCTAGGACAGGGGAAAGCGCAGATACGCAGTATTTT. The encoded protein is CASSSRTGESADTQYF.

A few counts support this clone. The genes are TRBV7-9 and TRBJ1-5, with unresolved D. Trimming took off 5 bases at V and 0 bases at J, with 5 bases between the two ends. There are 13 residues in the CDR3. Germline V gives CDR1 SEHNR, CDR2 FQNEAQ (reference sequence). The CDR3 is CASSITSNQPQHF. DNA of the CDR3: TGTGCCAGCAGCATCACTAGCAATCAGCCCCAGCATTTT.

This clone was seen a handful of times. The chain carries TRBV9 and TRBJ2-3; D gene ambiguous. This CDR3 has 12 amino acids. From germline, CDR1 is SGDLS and CDR2 YYNGEE. The V end lost 0 bases, the J end lost 5 bases, and 4 bases lay between the germline ends. This CDR3 is CASSVALDTQYF. In DNA, the CDR3 is TGTGCCAGCAGCGTAGCGTTAGATACGCAGTATTTT.

J is TRBJ1-1 and V is TRBV28; D call uncertain. V was shortened by 5 bases and J by 8 bases, with 15 bases between the two germline ends. The CDR3 has 13 amino acids. Germline V gives CDR1 MDHEN, CDR2 SYDVKM. The CDR3 DNA is TGTGCCAGCAGTGTTCCGAGGTCGGGAGAAGCTTTCTTT. Translated: CASSVPRSGEAFF. The whole variable domain, filled in from reference TRBV28 and TRBJ1-1, reads DVKVTQSSRYLVKRTGEKVFLECVQDMDHENMFWYRQDPGLGLRLIYFSYDVKMKEKGDIPEGYSVSREKKERFSLILESASTNQTSMYLCASSVPRSGEAFFGQGTRLTVV.